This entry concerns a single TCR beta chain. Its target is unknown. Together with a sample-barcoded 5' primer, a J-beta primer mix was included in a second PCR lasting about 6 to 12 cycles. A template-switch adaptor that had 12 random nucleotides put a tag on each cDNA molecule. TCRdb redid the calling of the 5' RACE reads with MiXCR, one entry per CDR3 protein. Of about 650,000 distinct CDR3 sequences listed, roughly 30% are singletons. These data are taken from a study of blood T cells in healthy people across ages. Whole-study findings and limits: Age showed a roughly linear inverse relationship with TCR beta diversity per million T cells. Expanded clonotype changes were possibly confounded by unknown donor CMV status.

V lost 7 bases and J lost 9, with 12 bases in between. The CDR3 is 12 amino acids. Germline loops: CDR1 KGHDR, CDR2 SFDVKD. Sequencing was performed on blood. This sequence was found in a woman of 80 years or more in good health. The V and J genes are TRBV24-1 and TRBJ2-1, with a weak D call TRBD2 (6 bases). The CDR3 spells CATSGGPIEQFF. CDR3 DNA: TGTGCCACCAGCGGGGGTCCCATTGAGCAGTTCTTC.